These 20 T cell receptor beta chains share one sample of origin, sequenced in a study of molecular identifiers for immune sequencing clone quantification. One entry per CDR3 protein, called by TCRdb with MiXCR from the PCR reads. The repertoire consists of some 97,000 distinct CDR3 sequences, with 20% to 25% occurring once and the leading ten covering 0.94%. Sequencing used naive CD8+ T cells from blood, with Jurkat cell RNA spiked in. As for subset: FACS-sorted CD8+CD4-CCR7+CD45RA+ naive T cells. Receptors were obtained from a human donor in good health. Some libraries in this study had Jurkat cell RNA spiked in.

Comments on this clonotype: This may come from a read error, since a much larger clone is one base off. This rearrangement joins TRBV4-1 to TRBJ2-7, with D perhaps TRBD2 (6 bases). Per the germline V gene, CDR1 is MGHRA and CDR2 is YSYEKL. The CDR3 contains 13 residues. V was pared by 0 bases and J by 9 bases, with 12 bases between. The CDR3 loop is CASSQDLVGGQYF. The DNA for the CDR3 is TGCGCCAGCAGCCAAGATCTGGTCGGGGGGCAGTACTTC.

In its sample, this clonotype was seen many times. The chain carries TRBV7-9 and TRBJ2-7; the D gene could be TRBD1 or TRBD2 (5 bases each). Between the trimmed V and J ends, which lost 2 bases and 7 bases, there was a span of 12 bases. The CDR3 covers 13 residues. Germline V gene sequence: CDR1 SEHNR, CDR2 FQNEAQ (reference sequence). This chain's CDR3 is CASSLTVGREQYF. The CDR3 coding sequence is TGTGCCAGCAGCTTAACAGTGGGACGGGAGCAGTACTTC.

This clonotype was seen a few times. The chain has TRBV6-5 and TRBJ2-7; 7 bases match TRBD2. CDR3 length: 13 residues. CDR1 and CDR2 from the germline V gene are MNHEY and SVGAGI. Trimming took 9 bases from V and 0 from J; bases not matched to a gene: 5. The CDR3: CASREGVSYEQYF. The CDR3 region has the DNA TGTGCCAGTAGGGAGGGAGTCTCCTACGAGCAGTACTTC.

This clonotype came up many times. The chain uses TRBV10-3 and TRBJ2-7; TRBD1 matches 8 bases. Germline CDR1 is ENHRY and CDR2 is SYGVKD. Germline trimming cut 8 bases from V and 1 base from J; bases unmatched to any gene: 7. The CDR3 loop spans 14 amino acids. The CDR3 DNA is TGTGCCATCGGAGGACAGGGAGTATCCTACGAGCAGTACTTC. This encodes CAIGGQGVSYEQYF.

Of note for this clonotype: A read error may produce the germline difference seen at one junction end. The chain recombines TRBV10-3 with TRBJ2-7, with D maybe TRBD2 (6 bases). This CDR3 comprises 14 residues. Germline CDR1 ENHRY, CDR2 SYGVKD. The CDR3 DNA follows: TGTGCCATCGGTGAGCGGGCGGGGAGCTGCGAGCAGTACTTC. It encodes CAIGERAGSCEQYF.

The chain combines TRBV21-1 with TRBJ1-5; the tabulated D call, TRBD1, remains unverified against the DNA. TRBV21-1 is reported as a pseudogene. This CDR3 spans 15 amino acids. In nucleotides, the CDR3 is TGTGCCAGCAGCAAAGGCAGGGGAGACACTCAGCCCCAGCATTTT. This gives the protein CASSKGRGDTQPQHF.

In this sample, this clonotype turned up once. A junction boundary mismatches the germline segment, possibly from a read error. The CDR3 DNA sequence: TGTGTCACCAGTGATTTGCCCGGGACTAGCGTTGACAATGAGCAGTTCTTC. This codes for CVTSDLPGTSVDNEQFF. The chain employs TRBV24-1 and TRBJ2-1, with 10 bases identical to TRBD2. The CDR3 covers 17 residues. The germline V gene encodes CDR1 KGHDR and CDR2 SFDVKD.

The table lists this clonotype with a few counts. This chain uses TRBV2 with TRBJ2-2; unclear D gene. The CDR3 totals 14 residues. Trimming pared 4 bases from V and 7 bases from J, leaving 13 bases between. Germline assignment: CDR1 SNHLY and CDR2 FYNNEI. The CDR3 DNA reads TGTGCCAGCAGTGGGGGAATTTCGGTCGGGGAGCTGTTTTTT. This sequence encodes CASSGGISVGELFF.

This clonotype was counted ten times or more. The rearrangement links TRBV12-3 or TRBV12-4 to TRBJ1-1; D is unclear. Deletions cut 3 bases from V and 0 bases from J, with 8 bases between. The CDR3 covers 14 residues. The CDR3 bases are TGTGCCAGCAGTTTTGTCAGACTGAACACTGAAGCTTTCTTT. Its translation: CASSFVRLNTEAFF.

This clonotype showed up many times. The chain recombines TRBV12-3 or TRBV12-4 with TRBJ2-3, with TRBD2 as a possible D gene (6 bases). The CDR3 is made up of 13 amino acids. Trimming stripped 1 base from V and 5 bases from J, with 7 bases between. In DNA, the CDR3 is TGTGCCAGCAGTTTAGTGGGAGGAGATACGCAGTATTTT. As protein: CASSLVGGDTQYF.

This clonotype was counted ten times or more. The chain uses TRBV9 and TRBJ2-1; D unresolved. The germline V and J ends were trimmed by 4 bases and 3 bases, with 17 bases remaining between them. Germline assignment: CDR1 SGDLS and CDR2 YYNGEE. The CDR3 runs 16 residues. In nucleotides, the CDR3 is TGTGCCAGCAGCCCTAGGCCCGGAACTTACTACAATGAGCAGTTCTTC. It encodes CASSPRPGTYYNEQFF.

This chain uses TRBV30 with TRBJ2-7; the match to TRBD1 covers 9 bases. J gave up 2 bases and V 5 bases, and 7 bases lay outside the gene matches. The CDR3 runs 14 residues. CDR1 is GTSNPN, CDR2 SVGIG, per germline (reference sequence). CDR3: CAWGRTGVPYEQYF. CDR3 bases: TGTGCCTGGGGTCGGACAGGGGTTCCCTACGAGCAGTACTTC.

This clonotype has a count of ten or more. The rearrangement uses TRBV19 and TRBJ2-2; D is undetermined. The germline V gene has CDR1 LNHDA and CDR2 SQIVND (reference sequence). Trimming cost V 3 bases and J 3 bases, with 5 bases left between them. This CDR3 is built from 13 residues. Here the CDR3 reads CASSIGYTGELFF. Here the CDR3 DNA reads TGTGCCAGTAGTATTGGATACACCGGGGAGCTGTTTTTT. The full variable domain, its missing parts supplied by reference TRBV19 and TRBJ2-2, is DGGITQSPKYLFRKEGQNVTLSCEQNLNHDAMYWYRQDPGQGLRLIYYSQIVNDFQKGDIAEGYSVSREKKESFPLTVTSAQKNPTAFYLCASSIGYTGELFFGEGSRLTVL.

This clonotype was seen at least ten times. V usage is TRBV28 and J usage is TRBJ2-7; D remains ambiguous. This CDR3 region has 13 residues. V dropped 3 bases and J dropped 2 bases, with 8 bases sitting between them. The germline V gene has CDR1 MDHEN and CDR2 SYDVKM. CDR3 in DNA: TGTGCCAGCAGTTTCGGAAACGCCTACGAGCAGTACTTC. Encoded protein: CASSFGNAYEQYF.

This clonotype appeared once. A single base separates this from a much larger clone, so it may be a read error. This sequence joins TRBV12-3 or TRBV12-4 and TRBJ1-5; TRBD1 aligns across 12 bases. The CDR3 totals 15 residues. The CDR3 loop is CTSSQGQGARQPQHF. CDR3 sequence (DNA): TGTACCAGCAGCCAGGGACAGGGGGCTCGGCAGCCCCAGCATTTT.

Ten or more counts support this clonotype. This chain uses TRBV4-3 with TRBJ2-3, with D maybe TRBD2 (6 bases). This CDR3 region has 17 residues. Germline values: CDR1 LGHNA, CDR2 YSLEER. Trimming took 0 bases from V and 4 from J, leaving 17 bases between them. The CDR3 loop reads CASSQDIGSGGADTQYF. For the CDR3, the DNA is TGCGCCAGCAGCCAAGATATCGGGAGTGGCGGTGCAGATACGCAGTATTTT.

This clonotype was counted many times. The rearrangement joins TRBV20-1 to TRBJ2-7; D may match TRBD1 or TRBD2 (7 bases each). In germline, CDR1 is DFQATT, CDR2 SNEGSKA (reference sequence). CDR3 length: 14 residues. Trimming cost V 1 base and J 2 bases, with 12 bases left between them. The CDR3 loop reads CSARAGGGPYEQYF. CDR3 sequence (DNA): TGCAGTGCTAGAGCAGGGGGGGGCCCCTACGAGCAGTACTTC.

This clonotype came up many times. The gene calls are TRBV27 and TRBJ2-3, with 13 bases matching TRBD2. This CDR3 is 16 amino acids long. J gave up 3 bases and V 7 bases, and 7 bases lay outside the gene matches. Germline V gives CDR1 MNHEY, CDR2 SMNVEV (reference sequence). CDR3 coding DNA: TGTGCCAGCACCCCACTAGCGGGGGGGCCTACAGATACGCAGTATTTT. This gives the protein CASTPLAGGPTDTQYF.

A remark on this clonotype: This may be a read error: a much more frequent sequence differs by one nucleotide. The chain employs TRBV7-9 and TRBJ1-5; 7 bases line up with TRBD1. The CDR3 contains 16 residues. Germline loops: CDR1 SEHNR, CDR2 FQNEAQ (reference sequence). The CDR3 sequence: CASSPTTHRGNQLQHF. DNA of the CDR3: TGTGCCAGCAGCCCAACGACGCACAGGGGCAATCAGCTCCAGCATTTT.

As regards this clonotype: A much larger clone lies one base from this, so it may be a read error. The chain links TRBV12-3 or TRBV12-4 to TRBJ2-7; D unresolved. The CDR3 loop spans 12 amino acids. CDR3 protein: CASSRLIYERYF. CDR3 nucleotides: TGTGCCAGCAGTCGCTTAATCTACGAGCGGTACTTC.